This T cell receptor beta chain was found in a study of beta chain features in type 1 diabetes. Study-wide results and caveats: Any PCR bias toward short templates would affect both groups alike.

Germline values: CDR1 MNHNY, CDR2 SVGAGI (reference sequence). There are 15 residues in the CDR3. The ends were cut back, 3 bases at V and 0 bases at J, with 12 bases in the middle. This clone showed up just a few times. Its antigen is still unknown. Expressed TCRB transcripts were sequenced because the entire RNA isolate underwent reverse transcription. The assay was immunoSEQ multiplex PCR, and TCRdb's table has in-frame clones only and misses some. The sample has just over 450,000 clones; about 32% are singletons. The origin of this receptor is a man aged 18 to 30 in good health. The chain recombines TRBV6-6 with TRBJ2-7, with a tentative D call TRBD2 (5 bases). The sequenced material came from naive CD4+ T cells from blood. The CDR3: CASSYLRERSYEQYF. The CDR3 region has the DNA TGTGCCAGCAGTTATCTGAGGGAGCGCTCCTACGAGCAGTACTTC.